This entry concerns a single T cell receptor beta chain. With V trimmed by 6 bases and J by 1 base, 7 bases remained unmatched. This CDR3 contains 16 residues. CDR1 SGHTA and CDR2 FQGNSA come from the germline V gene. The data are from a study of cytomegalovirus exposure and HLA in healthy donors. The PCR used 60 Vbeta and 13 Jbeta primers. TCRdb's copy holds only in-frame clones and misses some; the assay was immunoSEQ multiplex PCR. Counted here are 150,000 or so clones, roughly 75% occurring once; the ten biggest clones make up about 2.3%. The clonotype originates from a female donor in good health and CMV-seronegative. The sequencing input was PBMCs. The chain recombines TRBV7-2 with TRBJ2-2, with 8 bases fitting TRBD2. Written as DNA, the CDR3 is TGTGCCAGCAGGATAGCGGGACTCTTGAACACCGGGGAGCTGTTTTTT. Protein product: CASRIAGLLNTGELFF.